The clone carrying this TCR beta chain was counted a few times. Its antigen remains unidentified. This entry comes from a study of cytotoxic CD8 clonotypes in ibrutinib-treated CLL. Overall study results and limits: Under treatment, the uncommon public clonotypes either contracted or remained stable. A rise in clonality was seen at ibrutinib response, and a fall back toward baseline was seen at progression. For progressing versus sustained-remission patients, sampling times were not the same.

Assay used: immunoSEQ multiplex PCR; TCRdb lists only in-frame clones, some missing. This table holds approximately 300,000 clones, around four fifths found once. With 7 bases removed from V and 6 bases from J, the gap between germline ends came to 14 bases. CDR1 and CDR2 from the germline V gene are MNHEY and SVGAGI. This CDR3 comprises 13 residues. The chain couples TRBV6-5 to TRBJ2-3; D is perhaps TRBD1 or TRBD2 (6 bases each). The specimen was PBMCs, collected before ibrutinib treatment. This receptor was identified in a human donor with chronic lymphocytic leukemia. CDR3 residues: CASNKRGADTQYF. CDR3 sequence (DNA): TGTGCCAGCAATAAGAGGGGGGCGGATACGCAGTATTTT.